These T cell receptor beta chains were read from a single sample in a study of T cells after yellow fever vaccination. TCRdb passed the 5' RACE reads through MiXCR, listing each CDR3 protein once. The sample lists about 120,000 distinct CDR3 sequences; roughly 9% were seen once. The sample was CD8+ T cells sorted from PBMCs, taken on the day of the yellow fever booster vaccination. The receptors originated from a young man who received the YFV17D yellow fever vaccine. The CDR3 runs from the conserved cysteine through the conserved F or W. The D gene is left open where the match is weak. Size tells how often a clone was seen (once, few, many) or the class of an expanded clone, and some rows leave it out.

d_call j_call clone_size v_call cdr3_nt cdr3_aa
TRBD1 TRBJ2-2 few TRBV7-9 TGTGCCAGCAGCGGCCTACGAGACAGGGGGATAGGCGGGGAGCTGTTTTTT CASSGLRDRGIGGELFF
- TRBJ2-1 - TRBV4-3 TGCGCCAGCAGCCAAGTCATAGGGCTCGTCGGCAATGAGCAGTTCTTC CASSQVIGLVGNEQFF
TRBD1 TRBJ2-1 - TRBV12-3/TRBV12-4 TGTGCCAGCAGTGGGTCAGGGGGCAATGAGCAGTTCTTC CASSGSGGNEQFF
- TRBJ1-2 - TRBV7-9 TGTGCCAGCAGCACGGCGGACCCATCTGATGGCTACACCTTC CASSTADPSDGYTF
TRBD1 TRBJ1-2 few TRBV6-6 TGTGCCAGCACCCCCCAGGGGGAGGGGGGCTACACCTTC CASTPQGEGGYTF
- TRBJ2-5 few TRBV7-9 TGTGCCAGCAGCTTAGCGTCAGAACCACCTGGAGAGACCCAGTACTTC CASSLASEPPGETQYF
TRBD1 TRBJ1-5 - TRBV19 TGTGCCAGTAGTATGGGGACAGGGGGCAATCAGCCCCAGCATTTT CASSMGTGGNQPQHF
- TRBJ2-3 many TRBV7-8 TGTGCCAGCAACCACTTGGGACTCCCCACAGATACGCAGTATTTT CASNHLGLPTDTQYF
- TRBJ2-1 many TRBV29-1 TGCAGCGTTGAACAGCAGCGTACCTACAATGAGCAGTTCTTC CSVEQQRTYNEQFF
- TRBJ2-1 - TRBV13 TGTGCCAGCAGCTTTCAAGGCAATGAGCAGTTCTTC CASSFQGNEQFF
TRBD1 TRBJ2-3 - TRBV7-2 TGTGCCAGCAGCTTAGAGCGCCGGGACAGGGTCCCCAGCACAGATACGCAGTATTTT CASSLERRDRVPSTDTQYF
- TRBJ2-7 - TRBV6-5 TGTGCCAGCAGGCCCCCGGATGAAACCTACGAGCAGTACTTC CASRPPDETYEQYF
- TRBJ2-2 - TRBV7-9 TGTGCCAGCAGCCCCCGGTTCGGGGAGCTGTTTTTT CASSPRFGELFF
- TRBJ2-2 - TRBV11-2 TGTGCCAGCAGCTTAGGTCCGGCAGGCCCGGCAGAGGGGGAGCTGTTTTTT CASSLGPAGPAEGELFF
TRBD2 TRBJ2-5 few TRBV5-6 TGTGCCAGCAGCTTGGAAGGGTCTAGCGGGGGCCCGTACCAAGAGACCCAGTACTTC CASSLEGSSGGPYQETQYF
- TRBJ1-5 few TRBV6-2/TRBV6-3 TGTGCCAGCAGGCCCCGACAGAATAATCAGCCCCAGCATTTT CASRPRQNNQPQHF
- TRBJ2-3 few TRBV4-2 TGTGCCAGCAGCCAAGATCTGGTGCGCACAGATACGCAGTATTTT CASSQDLVRTDTQYF
- TRBJ1-1 - TRBV5-4 TGTGCCAGCAGTTACGGCCCCGAGCGCATGAACACTGAAGCTTTCTTT CASSYGPERMNTEAFF
TRBD2 TRBJ2-4 few TRBV6-2/TRBV6-3 TGTGCCAGCAGTTCCGGGACTAGCTTCATTCAGTACTTC CASSSGTSFIQYF
- TRBJ2-1 few TRBV27 TGTGCCAGCAGTTTTTGGGGCGGTAGGAGCTCCTACAATGAGCAGTTCTTC CASSFWGGRSSYNEQFF
- TRBJ1-3 - TRBV4-2 TGTGCCAGCAGCCAAGCCGCGAACACCATATATTTT CASSQAANTIYF
- TRBJ2-5 many TRBV4-1 TGCGCCAGCAGCCAATCCAAGAGATCAGGGATTGATTTCGAGTACTTC CASSQSKRSGIDFEYF
TRBD1 TRBJ1-1 - TRBV5-1 TGCGCCAGCAGCTCCGGACAGGGTGCCACTGAAGCTTTCTTT CASSSGQGATEAFF
TRBD1 TRBJ2-2 - TRBV4-1 TGCGCCAGCAGCCAGGGGACAGGAGCCGGGGAGCTGTTTTTT CASSQGTGAGELFF